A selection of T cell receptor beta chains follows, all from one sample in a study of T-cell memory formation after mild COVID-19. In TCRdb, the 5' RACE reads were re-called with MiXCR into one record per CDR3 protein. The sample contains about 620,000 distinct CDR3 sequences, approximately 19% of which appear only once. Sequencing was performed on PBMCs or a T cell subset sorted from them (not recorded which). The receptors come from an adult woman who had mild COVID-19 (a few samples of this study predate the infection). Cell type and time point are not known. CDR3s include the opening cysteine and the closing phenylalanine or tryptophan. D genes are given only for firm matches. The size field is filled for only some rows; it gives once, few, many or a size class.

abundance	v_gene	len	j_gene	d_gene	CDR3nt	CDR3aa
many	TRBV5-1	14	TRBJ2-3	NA	TGCGCCAGCAGCCAGGCTGCTCGTACAGATACGCAGTATTTT	CASSQAARTDTQYF
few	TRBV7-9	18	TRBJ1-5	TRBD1	TGTGCCAGCAGCTCCTTACCGGCCCAGGGGGCGCGTGGTCAGCCCCAGCATTTT	CASSSLPAQGARGQPQHF
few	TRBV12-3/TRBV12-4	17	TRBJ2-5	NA	TGTGCCAGCAGTTTATTTGGTTTAAGGTCGGGACAAGAGACCCAGTACTTC	CASSLFGLRSGQETQYF
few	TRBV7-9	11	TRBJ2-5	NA	TGTGCCAGCAGACTCGGAGAGACCCAGTACTTC	CASRLGETQYF
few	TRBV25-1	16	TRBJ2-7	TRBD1	TGTGCCAGCAGTGAGCAGGAACCGGGACAGGGGGACGAGCAGTACTTC	CASSEQEPGQGDEQYF
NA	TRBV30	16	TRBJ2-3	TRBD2	TGTGCCTGGAGTGTCCCGGCGGGAGTAAGGACAGATACGCAGTATTTT	CAWSVPAGVRTDTQYF
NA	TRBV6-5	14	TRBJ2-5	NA	TGTGCCAGCAGTTATGTTACGGGAACAGAGACCCAGTACTTC	CASSYVTGTETQYF
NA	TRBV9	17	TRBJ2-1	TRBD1	TGTGCCAGCAGCGCCAGACAGGGGGATACGCCCTACAATGAGCAGTTCTTC	CASSARQGDTPYNEQFF
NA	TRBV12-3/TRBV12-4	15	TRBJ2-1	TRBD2	TGTGCCAGCAGTAAACGTGTAGCGGGAGGGAATGAGCAGTTCTTC	CASSKRVAGGNEQFF
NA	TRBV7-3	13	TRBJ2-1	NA	TGTGCCAGCAGCTTACGACAGGGAGGTTCCCAGTTCTTC	CASSLRQGGSQFF
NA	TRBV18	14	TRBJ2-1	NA	TGTGCCAGCTCCACAGGGAACTCCTACAATGAGCAGTTCTTC	CASSTGNSYNEQFF
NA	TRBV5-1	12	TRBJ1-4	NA	TGCGCCAGCAGCCGAGCGAATGAAAAACTGTTTTTT	CASSRANEKLFF
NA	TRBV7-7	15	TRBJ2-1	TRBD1	TGTGCCAGCAGCGCGGGACAGGGGGTTTGGAATGAGCAGTTCTTC	CASSAGQGVWNEQFF
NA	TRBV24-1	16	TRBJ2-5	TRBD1	TGTGCCACCAGTCATGCCGGGACAGGGGGGATGGAGACCCAGTACTTC	CATSHAGTGGMETQYF
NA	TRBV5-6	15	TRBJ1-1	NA	TGTGCCAGCAGCTTGTTTCCCTCATCGAACACTGAAGCTTTCTTT	CASSLFPSSNTEAFF